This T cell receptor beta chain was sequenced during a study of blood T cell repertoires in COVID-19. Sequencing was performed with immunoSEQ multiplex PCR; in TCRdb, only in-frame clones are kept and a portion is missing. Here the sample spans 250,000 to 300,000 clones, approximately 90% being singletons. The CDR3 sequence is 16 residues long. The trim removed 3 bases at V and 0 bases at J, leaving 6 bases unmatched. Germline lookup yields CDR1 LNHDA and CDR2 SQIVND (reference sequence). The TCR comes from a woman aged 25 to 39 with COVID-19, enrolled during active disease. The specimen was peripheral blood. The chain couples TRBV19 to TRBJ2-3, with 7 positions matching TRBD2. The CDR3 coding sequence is TGTGCCAGTAGTATCCCTAGCGGCCCTAGCACAGATACGCAGTATTTT. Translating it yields CASSIPSGPSTDTQYF.